This T cell receptor beta chain is from a study of shared clonotypes between healthy human individuals. The CDR3 runs to 15 residues. The germline V gene encodes CDR1 MDHEN and CDR2 SYDVKM. The V segment lost 6 bases and the J segment 0 bases; nucleotides outside the gene matches: 7. Study outcomes and limitations: Among non-shared clonotypes, generation probabilities were lower than among those shared by all four donors. Only blood was sampled; tissue repertoires likely differ.

In the case of this clone: Its antigen is not known.

Sequenced by immunoSEQ multiplex PCR; TCRdb stores in-frame clones only, minus some. The sample has some 1,600,000 clones, under 99% seen once. This receptor was taken from a man aged 25-40 years in good health. The chain couples TRBV28 to TRBJ1-2; 7 nucleotides agree with TRBD1. Input material: naive CD4+ T cells sorted from blood. As to subset: CD45RA+ positively selected. Written as DNA, the CDR3 is TGTGCCAGCAGGCCACAGGGGAGGTCTAACTATGGCTACACCTTC. Residues: CASRPQGRSNYGYTF.